A single TCR beta chain is shown here with its context. The CDR3 covers 13 residues. The V and J ends lost 10 bases and 0 bases respectively, with 9 bases between them. Germline V gene lookup returns CDR1 ENHRY and CDR2 SYGVKD. Sequenced by immunoSEQ multiplex PCR; TCRdb stores in-frame clones only, minus some. The repertoire holds some 200,000 clones, with 83% as singletons. This record comes from a study of blood T cell repertoires in COVID-19. The sample comprised peripheral blood. The receptor comes from a woman aged 25 to 39 with COVID-19, enrolled during active disease. The chain uses TRBV10-3 and TRBJ2-2; maybe TRBD1 (5 bases). The CDR3 DNA sequence: TGTGCCACTTCGACAGCGAACACCGGGGAGCTGTTTTTT. Its protein is CATSTANTGELFF.